This T cell receptor beta chain originates from a study of T cells in Graves' hyperthyroidism and ophthalmopathy. Study results and limitations: Blood samples included most of the expanded thyroid clonotypes exceeding 0.001. Ophthalmopathy was identified by the model a median about six months ahead of onset.

PBMCs came from 10 ml fresh peripheral blood. Researchers amplified the TCR beta CDR3 regions from RNA transcripts. The study used the HTBI primer set for a first-round RT-PCR of the TCR CDR3. TCRdb analysed the multiplex PCR reads with MiXCR anew, one entry per CDR3 protein. Among 800,000 or so distinct CDR3 sequences listed, 38% were seen once. Germline-derived CDR1 and CDR2 are SGHAT and FQNNGV. Trimming removed 5 bases from V and 5 bases from J; junction bases left unmatched: 6. The CDR3 loop spans 15 amino acids. The table lists this clonotype with many counts. Antigen: not known. The chain couples TRBV11-2 to TRBJ2-5, with 12 positions matching TRBD2. The sequence came from a man younger than 30 with Graves' hyperthyroidism. The material sequenced was blood. The CDR3 DNA follows: TGTGCCAGCAGCCGACTAGCGGGAGAGCGGGAGACCCAGTACTTC. It is translated as CASSRLAGERETQYF.